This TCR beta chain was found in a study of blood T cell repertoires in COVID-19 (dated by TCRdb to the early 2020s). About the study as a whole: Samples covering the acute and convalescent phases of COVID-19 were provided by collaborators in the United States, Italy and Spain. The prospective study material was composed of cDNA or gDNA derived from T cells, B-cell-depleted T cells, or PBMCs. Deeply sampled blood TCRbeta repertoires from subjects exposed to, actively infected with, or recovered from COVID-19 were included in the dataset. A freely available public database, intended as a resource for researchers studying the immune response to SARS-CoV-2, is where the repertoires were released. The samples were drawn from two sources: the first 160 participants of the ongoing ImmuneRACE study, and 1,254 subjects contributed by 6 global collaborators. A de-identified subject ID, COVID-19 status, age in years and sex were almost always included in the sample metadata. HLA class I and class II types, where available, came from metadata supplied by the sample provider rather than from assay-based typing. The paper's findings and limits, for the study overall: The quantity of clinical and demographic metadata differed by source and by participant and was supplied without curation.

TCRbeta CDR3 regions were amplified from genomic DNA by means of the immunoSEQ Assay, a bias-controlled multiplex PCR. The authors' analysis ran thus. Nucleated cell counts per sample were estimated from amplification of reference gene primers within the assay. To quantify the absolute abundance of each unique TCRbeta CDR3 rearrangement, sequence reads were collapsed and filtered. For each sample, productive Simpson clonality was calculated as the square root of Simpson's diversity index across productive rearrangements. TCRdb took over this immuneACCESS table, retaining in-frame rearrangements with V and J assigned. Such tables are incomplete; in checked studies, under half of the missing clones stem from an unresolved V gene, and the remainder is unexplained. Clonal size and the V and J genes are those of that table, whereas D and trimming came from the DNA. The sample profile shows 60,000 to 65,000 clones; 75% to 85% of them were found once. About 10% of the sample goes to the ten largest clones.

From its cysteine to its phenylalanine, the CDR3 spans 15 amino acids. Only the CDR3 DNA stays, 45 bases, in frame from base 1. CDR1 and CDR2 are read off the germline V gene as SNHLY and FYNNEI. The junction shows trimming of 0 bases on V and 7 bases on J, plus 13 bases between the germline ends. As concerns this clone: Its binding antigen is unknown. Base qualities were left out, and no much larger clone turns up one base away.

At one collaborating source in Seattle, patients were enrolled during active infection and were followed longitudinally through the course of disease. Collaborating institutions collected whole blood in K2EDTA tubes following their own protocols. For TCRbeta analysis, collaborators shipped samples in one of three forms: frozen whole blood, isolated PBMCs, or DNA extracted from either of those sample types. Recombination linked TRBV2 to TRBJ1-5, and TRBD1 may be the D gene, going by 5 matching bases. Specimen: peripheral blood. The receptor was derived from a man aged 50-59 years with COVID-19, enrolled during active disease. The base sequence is TGTGCCAGCAGTGAAGCGAGGGGCGGAGGGCAGCCCCAGCATTTT. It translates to CASSEARGGGQPQHF.